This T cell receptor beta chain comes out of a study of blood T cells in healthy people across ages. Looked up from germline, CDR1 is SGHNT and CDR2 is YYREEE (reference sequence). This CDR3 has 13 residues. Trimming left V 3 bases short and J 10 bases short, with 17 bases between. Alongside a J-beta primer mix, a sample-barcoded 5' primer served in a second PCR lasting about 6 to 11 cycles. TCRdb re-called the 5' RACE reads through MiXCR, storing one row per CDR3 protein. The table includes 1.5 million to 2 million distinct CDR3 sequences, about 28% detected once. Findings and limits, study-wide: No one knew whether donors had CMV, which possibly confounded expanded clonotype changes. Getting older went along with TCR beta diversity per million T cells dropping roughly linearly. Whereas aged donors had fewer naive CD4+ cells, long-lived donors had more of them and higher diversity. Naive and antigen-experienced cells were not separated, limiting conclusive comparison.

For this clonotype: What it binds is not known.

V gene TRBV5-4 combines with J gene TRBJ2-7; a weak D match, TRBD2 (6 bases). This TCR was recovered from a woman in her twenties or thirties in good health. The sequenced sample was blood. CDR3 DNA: TGTGCCAGCAGCTCGTTGGACTGGGAGGCCCAGTACTTC. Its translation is CASSSLDWEAQYF.